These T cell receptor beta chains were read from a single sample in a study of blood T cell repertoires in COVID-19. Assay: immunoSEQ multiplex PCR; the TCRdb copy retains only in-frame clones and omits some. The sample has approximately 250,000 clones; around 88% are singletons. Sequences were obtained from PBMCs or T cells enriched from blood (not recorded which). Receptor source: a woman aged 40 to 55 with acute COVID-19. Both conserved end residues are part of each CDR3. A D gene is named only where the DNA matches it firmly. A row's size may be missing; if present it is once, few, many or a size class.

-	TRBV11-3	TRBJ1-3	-	CASSPGGSSGNTIYF	TGTGCCAGCAGCCCCGGGGGAAGCTCTGGAAACACCATATATTTT
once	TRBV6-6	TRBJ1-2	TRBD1	CASSYPGTGGSGYTF	TGTGCCAGCAGTTACCCCGGGACAGGGGGCTCTGGCTACACCTTC
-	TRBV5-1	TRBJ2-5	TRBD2	CASSSRAGVGETQYF	TGCGCCAGCAGCTCCCGCGCGGGAGTTGGAGAGACCCAGTACTTC
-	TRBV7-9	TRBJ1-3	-	CASSPSEVSGNTIYF	TGTGCCAGCAGCCCCAGCGAGGTCTCTGGAAACACCATATATTTT
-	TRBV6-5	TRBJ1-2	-	CASSYTPGQKGYTF	TGTGCCAGCAGTTACACACCTGGACAGAAGGGCTACACCTTC
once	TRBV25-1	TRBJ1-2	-	CASGNGYYGYTF	TGTGCTTCAGGGAACGGCTACTATGGCTACACCTTC
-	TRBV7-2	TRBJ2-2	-	CASSSKGSGGVTGELFF	TGTGCCAGCAGCTCCAAGGGTAGCGGCGGGGTGACCGGGGAGCTGTTTTTT
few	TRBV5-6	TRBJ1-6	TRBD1	CASSPLAGTAYNSPLHF	TGTGCCAGCAGCCCGCTCGCTGGGACAGCCTATAATTCACCCCTCCACTTT
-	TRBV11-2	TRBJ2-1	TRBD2	CASSFIAGGLGNEQFF	TGTGCCAGCAGCTTTATAGCGGGGGGCCTGGGAAATGAGCAGTTCTTC
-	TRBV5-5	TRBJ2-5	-	CASSPGFLAETQYF	TGTGCCAGCAGTCCAGGGTTTTTAGCAGAGACCCAGTACTTC